This passage covers 26 T cell receptor beta chains from one sample sequenced in a study of cytomegalovirus exposure and HLA in healthy donors. PCR was performed using 60 Vbeta and 13 Jbeta primers. TCRdb's copy holds only in-frame clones and misses some; the assay was immunoSEQ multiplex PCR. This sample has over 150,000 clones; roughly 76% occur once, and the top ten carry 13%. Sequencing was performed on PBMCs. The receptors here all came from a woman aged 50 to 60 in good health and CMV-seronegative.

This rearrangement joins TRBV2 to TRBJ2-7; D perhaps matches TRBD2 (5 bases). Germline V lookup: CDR1 SNHLY, CDR2 FYNNEI. Trimming removed 3 bases from V and 1 base from J, with 7 bases in between. The CDR3 consists of 13 residues. CDR3 nucleotides: TGTGCCAGCAGTGACCGGGATTCCTACGAGCAGTACTTC. It codes for CASSDRDSYEQYF.

The rearrangement joins TRBV7-2 to TRBJ2-7; 8 nucleotides align to TRBD2. V was pared by 5 bases and J by 6 bases, with 3 bases of the junction left unmatched. The V gene's germline CDR1 is SGHTA and CDR2 FQGNSA. The CDR3 covers 12 residues. The CDR3 spells CASSRTSREQYF. CDR3 bases: TGTGCCAGCAGCCGGACTAGCCGCGAGCAGTACTTC.

Here the CDR3 DNA reads TGTGCCAGCAGTTCAGGGTTTCTCTTACATGGCTACACCTTC. Protein: CASSSGFLLHGYTF. The chain links TRBV28 to TRBJ1-2; D might be TRBD1 (5 bases). The CDR3 length is 14 residues. Germline assignment: CDR1 MDHEN and CDR2 SYDVKM. The germline V and J ends were trimmed by 4 bases and 6 bases, with 15 bases remaining between them.

The chain joins TRBV7-2 to TRBJ2-7, with 8 bases fitting TRBD1. The CDR3 runs 15 residues. The trim removed 2 bases at V and 3 bases at J, leaving 6 bases unmatched. Germline V gives CDR1 SGHTA, CDR2 FQGNSA. This CDR3 reads CASSLSPGGFYEQYF. The CDR3 bases are TGTGCCAGCAGCTTATCCCCAGGGGGCTTCTACGAGCAGTACTTC. The full variable domain, with the rest looked up from reference TRBV7-2 and TRBJ2-7, is GAGVSQSPSNKVTEKGKDVELRCDPISGHTALYWYRQSLGQGLEFLIYFQGNSAPDKSGLPSDRFSAERTGGSVSTLTIQRTQQEDSAVYLCASSLSPGGFYEQYFGPGTRLTVT.

The rearrangement joins TRBV29-1 to TRBJ2-1; D perhaps matches TRBD2 (5 bases). Germline CDR1 SQVTM, CDR2 ANQGSEA. The V end was cut by 4 bases, the J end by 4 bases, with 14 bases between. This CDR3 comprises 14 residues. CDR3 sequence reads: CSVVARDPYNEQFF. CDR3 sequence (DNA): TGCAGCGTTGTAGCCCGGGATCCGTACAATGAGCAGTTCTTC.

In nucleotides, the CDR3 is TGCGCCAGCAGCTTCGGTGCGGGGGGCCTGGAGACCCAGTACTTC. Residues: CASSFGAGGLETQYF. The genes are TRBV5-1 and TRBJ2-5; the match to TRBD2 covers 8 bases. This CDR3 spans 15 amino acids. CDR1 is SGHRS and CDR2 is YFSETQ in the germline V gene. With 2 bases clipped from V and 5 bases from J, the junction kept 8 bases outside the gene matches.

This rearrangement joins TRBV7-9 to TRBJ2-5; possible D gene TRBD2, 5 bases. Germline V gene data show CDR1 as SEHNR and CDR2 as FQNEAQ (reference sequence). CDR3 length: 15 residues. V was clipped by 2 bases and J by 1 base, with 11 bases between them. In nucleotides, the CDR3 is TGTGCCAGCAGCTTACTCCGGGGTGCCCAAGAGACCCAGTACTTC. Translation gives CASSLLRGAQETQYF.

The chain has TRBV25-1 and TRBJ1-2; D is unresolved. V gave up 5 bases and J gave up 2 bases, with 15 bases separating them. This CDR3 spans 15 amino acids. Germline V gene sequence: CDR1 MGHDK, CDR2 SYGVNS. CDR3 sequence reads: CASSSLSGGNYGYTF. CDR3 coding DNA: TGTGCCAGCAGTTCCCTAAGCGGAGGGAACTATGGCTACACCTTC.

This CDR3 reads CASSPSGSSYEQYF. Here the CDR3 DNA reads TGTGCCAGCAGCCCTAGCGGTAGCTCCTACGAGCAGTACTTC. The J gene is TRBJ2-7, the V gene TRBV9, with TRBD2 matching 7 bases. This CDR3 comprises 14 residues. The V segment lost 4 bases and the J segment 0 bases; nucleotides outside the gene matches: 4. Germline V CDR1 and CDR2: SGDLS, YYNGEE. The whole variable domain, remainder taken from reference TRBV9 and TRBJ2-7, is DSGVTQTPKHLITATGQRVTLRCSPRSGDLSVYWYQQSLDQGLQFLIQYYNGEERAKGNILERFSAQQFPDLHSELNLSSLELGDSALYFCASSPSGSSYEQYFGPGTRLTVT.

J is TRBJ1-2 and V is TRBV5-4; 7 nucleotides agree with TRBD1. Germline V gene sequence: CDR1 SGHNT, CDR2 YYREEE (reference sequence). J lost 4 bases, V lost 4 bases, and 7 bases had no gene match. CDR3 size: 14 residues. The CDR3 DNA reads TGTGCCAGCAGCCCTGACAGGGCGGGCTATGGCTACACCTTC. It encodes CASSPDRAGYGYTF.

V is TRBV7-9 and J is TRBJ2-7, with a tentative D call TRBD1 (6 bases). This CDR3 region has 16 residues. Germline V gene lookup returns CDR1 SEHNR and CDR2 FQNEAQ (reference sequence). V dropped 5 bases and J dropped 7 bases, with 24 bases sitting between them. The CDR3 nucleotides read TGTGCCAGCAGCCATCCCCGGGGTATGGGGGCGGAGGAGCAGTACTTC. Its protein product is CASSHPRGMGAEEQYF.

The chain links TRBV29-1 to TRBJ1-2, with D uncertain. The CDR3 totals 12 residues. With 3 bases removed from V and 8 bases from J, the gap between germline ends came to 13 bases. The germline CDR1 and CDR2 sequences are SQVTM and ANQGSEA. CDR3 region: CSVDPITGGYTF. CDR3 sequence (DNA): TGCAGCGTTGATCCGATAACGGGGGGCTACACCTTC.

The genes are TRBV2 and TRBJ1-3, with 8 bases fitting TRBD1. The CDR3 consists of 14 residues. Germline CDR1 and CDR2: SNHLY and FYNNEI. J was trimmed by 7 bases and V by 6 bases; bases with no gene match: 8. The CDR3 DNA is TGTGCCAGCAGCTTGGACAGGGTCGGGAACACCATATATTTT. The encoded protein is CASSLDRVGNTIYF. The whole variable domain, remainder taken from reference TRBV2 and TRBJ1-3, is EPEVTQTPSHQVTQMGQEVILRCVPISNHLYFYWYRQILGQKVEFLVSFYNNEISEKSEIFDDQFSVERPDGSNFTLKIRSTKLEDSAMYFCASSLDRVGNTIYFGEGSWLTVV.

V and J are TRBV6-4 and TRBJ2-3; a weak D match, TRBD1 (6 bases). Germline V gives CDR1 MRHNA, CDR2 SNTAGT. This CDR3 region has 14 residues. The V end lost 6 bases, the J end lost 6 bases, and 16 bases lay between the germline ends. The CDR3 bases are TGTGCCAGCAGCGAGGACAGTGGAATGGATACGCAGTATTTT. Its translation: CASSEDSGMDTQYF.

The CDR3 sequence: CASSSRGSNTGELFF. CDR3 bases: TGTGCCAGCAGTTCGCGGGGATCGAACACCGGGGAGCTGTTTTTT. The rearrangement joins TRBV9 to TRBJ2-2, with a weak D call TRBD2 (6 bases). This CDR3 has 15 amino acids. Germline CDR1 and CDR2: SGDLS and YYNGEE. Trimming left V 5 bases short and J 0 bases short, with 11 bases between.

The V and J genes are TRBV10-1 and TRBJ2-7; D gene uncertain. V gave up 4 bases and J gave up 3 bases, with 10 bases separating them. CDR1 and CDR2 (germline): WNHNN, SYGVQD (reference sequence). There are 13 residues in the CDR3. As DNA, the CDR3 is TGCGCCAGCAGTGTGAAACAGATCTACGAGCAGTACTTC. This translates into CASSVKQIYEQYF.

This clone has only a few counts. The chain has TRBV4-1 and TRBJ2-7; 9 bases match TRBD2. V lost 1 base to trimming and J lost 4 bases; unmatched junction nucleotides: 5. This CDR3 is 15 amino acids long. Germline CDR1 is MGHRA and CDR2 is YSYEKL. The CDR3 region has the DNA TGCGCCAGCAGCCAAGCGACTAGCGGAATTTACGAGCAGTACTTC. Its translation is CASSQATSGIYEQYF.

The rearrangement uses TRBV13 and TRBJ1-1, with 8 nucleotides matching TRBD1. The germline CDR1 and CDR2 sequences are PRHDT and FYEKMQ (reference sequence). The CDR3 consists of 14 residues. J gave up 2 bases and V 5 bases, and 4 bases lay outside the gene matches. This CDR3 is CASSQGTGNTEAFF. The DNA of the CDR3 is TGTGCCAGCAGCCAAGGGACAGGAAACACTGAAGCTTTCTTT. The whole variable domain, remainder taken from reference TRBV13 and TRBJ1-1, is AAGVIQSPRHLIKEKRETATLKCYPIPRHDTVYWYQQGPGQDPQFLISFYEKMQSDKGSIPDRFSAQQFSDYHSELNMSSLELGDSALYFCASSQGTGNTEAFFGQGTRLTVV.

The chain carries TRBV11-2 and TRBJ2-4; no reliable D call. The CDR3 is 15 residues long. CDR1 and CDR2 from the germline V gene are SGHAT and FQNNGV. Trimming shortened V by 5 bases and J by 1 base, and 12 bases separated the two germline ends. CDR3 DNA: TGTGCCAGCAGCCTAAATCCTCGGGCCAAAAACATTCAGTACTTC. Amino acids: CASSLNPRAKNIQYF.

The chain couples TRBV11-3 to TRBJ2-1, with a weak D call TRBD2 (6 bases). Germline loops: CDR1 SGHNT, CDR2 YENEEA. The CDR3 is 12 residues long. V gave up 5 bases and J gave up 10 bases, with 12 bases separating them. In DNA, the CDR3 is TGTGCCAGCAGCGGACCTGGGGGGGAGCAGTTCTTC. Protein sequence: CASSGPGGEQFF.

The gene calls are TRBV7-2 and TRBJ1-1; D is unresolved. Trimming pared 0 bases from V and 10 bases from J, leaving 9 bases between. CDR3 size: 12 residues. Germline CDR1 SGHTA, CDR2 FQGNSA. The CDR3 reads CASSLARARAFF. The CDR3 nucleotides are TGTGCCAGCAGCTTAGCGAGGGCTAGAGCTTTCTTT.

The chain is built from TRBV11-2 and TRBJ1-6, with D maybe TRBD1 (5 bases). The V end lost 0 bases, the J end lost 7 bases, and 16 bases lay between the germline ends. Germline V gene data show CDR1 as SGHAT and CDR2 as FQNNGV. This CDR3 contains 17 residues. The CDR3 DNA reads as TGTGCCAGCAGCTTAGAGGTGCAGGAGGGACCCAATTCACCCCTCCACTTT. It is translated as CASSLEVQEGPNSPLHF.

The V gene is TRBV18, the J gene TRBJ1-1, with TRBD1 matching over 8 bases. V was clipped by 5 bases and J by 0 bases; unmatched bases: 2. From germline, CDR1 is KGHSH and CDR2 LQKENI. CDR3 length equals 14 residues. The CDR3 DNA is TGTGCCAGCTCATCGACAGGGGTGAACACTGAAGCTTTCTTT. Translated: CASSSTGVNTEAFF.

The chain carries TRBV7-9 and TRBJ1-1; TRBD1 aligns across 10 bases. V gave up 4 bases and J gave up 3 bases; unmatched junction bases: 2. Germline V CDR1 and CDR2: SEHNR, FQNEAQ (reference sequence). This CDR3 is 14 amino acids long. CDR3 in DNA: TGTGCCAGCAGCTCTGGACAGGGGGACACTGAAGCTTTCTTT. Its translation is CASSSGQGDTEAFF.

The chain joins TRBV7-2 to TRBJ1-1; D is ambiguous. The CDR3 has 14 amino acids. Germline CDR1 reads SGHTA; CDR2 reads FQGNSA. V was trimmed by 6 bases and J by 3 bases, leaving 14 bases between them. The chain's CDR3 is CASSLGGEYTEAFF. DNA of the CDR3: TGTGCCAGCAGTCTAGGCGGGGAGTACACTGAAGCTTTCTTT.

The rearrangement links TRBV5-4 to TRBJ2-5; 8 bases are shared with TRBD1. The J call is uncertain, as TRBJ2-7 better fits the DNA end. From germline, CDR1 is SGHNT and CDR2 YYREEE (reference sequence). The CDR3 spans 14 residues. The chain's CDR3 is CASTVKDRAYEQYF. In nucleotides, the CDR3 is TGTGCCAGCACTGTGAAGGACAGGGCCTACGAGCAGTACTTC.